This T cell receptor (beta chain) is drawn from a study of molecular identifiers for immune sequencing clone quantification. From the PCR reads, TCRdb called clonotypes with MiXCR, one entry per CDR3 protein. The sample holds tens of thousands of distinct CDR3 sequences, roughly 18% seen once. Sorted inputs of about 19,000 to 1,100,000 cells, with 10%, 30% or 50% RNA, yielded naive CD8 libraries. CD8+CD4-CCR7+CD45RA+ sorting gave the naive CD8 T cells. Many counts were recorded for this clonotype. The sequenced sample was naive CD8+ T cells from blood, with Jurkat cell RNA spiked in. The subset denotes: FACS-sorted CD8+CD4-CCR7+CD45RA+ naive T cells. This sequence originates from a human donor in good health. Some libraries in this study had Jurkat cell RNA spiked in.

CDR3 loop: CASSQVPPVTYGYTF. CDR3 bases: TGCGCCAGCAGCCAAGTTCCGCCCGTAACGTATGGCTACACCTTC. The chain carries TRBV4-1 and TRBJ1-2; D is unclear. V dropped 1 base and J dropped 5 bases, with 14 bases sitting between them. The CDR3 sequence is 15 residues long. Per germline, CDR1 MGHRA and CDR2 YSYEKL.